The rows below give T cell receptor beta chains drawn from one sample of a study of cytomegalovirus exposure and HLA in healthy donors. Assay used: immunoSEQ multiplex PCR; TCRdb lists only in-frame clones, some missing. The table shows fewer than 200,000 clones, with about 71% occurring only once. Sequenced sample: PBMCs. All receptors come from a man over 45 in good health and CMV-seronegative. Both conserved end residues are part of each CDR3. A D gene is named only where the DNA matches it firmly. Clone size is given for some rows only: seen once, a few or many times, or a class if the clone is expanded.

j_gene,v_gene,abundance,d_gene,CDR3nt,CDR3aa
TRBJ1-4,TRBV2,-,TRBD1,TGTGCCAGCAGCCTGGGGACAGGGAGTGAAAAACTGTTTTTT,CASSLGTGSEKLFF
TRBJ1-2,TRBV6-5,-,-,TGTGCCAGCAGTTACTCCCCAGGCTTGGCTAACTATGGCTACACCTTC,CASSYSPGLANYGYTF
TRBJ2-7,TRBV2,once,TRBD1,TGTGCCAGCACCACAAGGACAGGGGGCGTCGAGCAGTACTTC,CASTTRTGGVEQYF
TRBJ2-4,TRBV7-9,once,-,TGTGCCAGCAGCTTAGTGGGCAGTACCGAAGATTTGGCCAAAAACATTCAGTACTTC,CASSLVGSTEDLAKNIQYF
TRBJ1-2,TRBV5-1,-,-,TGCGCCAGCAGCAAAGACACTCGGGGCTACACCTTC,CASSKDTRGYTF
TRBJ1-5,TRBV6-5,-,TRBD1,TGTGCCAGCAGTTACCGGACAGGGCGCAATCAGCCCCAGCATTTT,CASSYRTGRNQPQHF
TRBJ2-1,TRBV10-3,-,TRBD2,TGTGCCATCAGTGATGCTGGGACTAGCTCCACCAATGAGCAGTTCTTC,CAISDAGTSSTNEQFF
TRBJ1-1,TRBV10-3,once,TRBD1,TGTGCCATCCCGGGACAGGGGGATGAAGCTTTCTTT,CAIPGQGDEAFF
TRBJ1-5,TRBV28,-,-,TGTGCCAGCAGTTTATTAACCTCGAGGGTGGGCAATCAGCCCCAGCATTTT,CASSLLTSRVGNQPQHF
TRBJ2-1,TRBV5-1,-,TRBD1,TGCGCCAGCAGCACCCGGGACAGGGTCTACAATGAGCAGTTCTTC,CASSTRDRVYNEQFF
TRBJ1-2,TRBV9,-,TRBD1,TGTGCCAGCAGGGACACGACAGGGATTGGCTACACCTTC,CASRDTTGIGYTF
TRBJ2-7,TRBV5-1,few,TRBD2,TGCGCCAGCAGCTTGGTAGCGGGGGGCTACGAGCAGTACTTC,CASSLVAGGYEQYF
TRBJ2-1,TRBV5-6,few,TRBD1,TGTGCCAGCAGCGCCGACAGGGGACTTTACAATGAGCAGTTCTTC,CASSADRGLYNEQFF
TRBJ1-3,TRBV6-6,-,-,TGTGCCAGCACCGCGGGTGGAAACACCATATATTTT,CASTAGGNTIYF
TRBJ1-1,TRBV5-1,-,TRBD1,TGCGCCAGCAGCTGGGACAGGGGTGCCACTGAAGCTTTCTTT,CASSWDRGATEAFF
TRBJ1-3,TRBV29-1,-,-,TGCAGCGTTGTACAGGGAACGGCTGGAAACACCATATATTTT,CSVVQGTAGNTIYF
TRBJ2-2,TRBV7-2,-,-,TGTGCCAGCAGCTTAGCGACAGGAACGAACACCGGGGAGCTGTTTTTT,CASSLATGTNTGELFF
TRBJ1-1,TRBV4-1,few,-,TGCGCCAGCAGCCAGGTCGGTTTGACAGAAGCTTTCTTT,CASSQVGLTEAFF
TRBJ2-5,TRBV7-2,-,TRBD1,TGTGCCAGCAGCGTTGGGACAGTCGAAGAGACCCAGTACTTC,CASSVGTVEETQYF